The 25 T cell receptor beta chains in this list originate from one sample, sequenced in a study of beta chain features in type 1 diabetes. These receptors' antigens are unknown. Whole-study results and caveats: Across all four CD4+ subsets, people with type 1 diabetes showed modestly shorter TCRB CDR3s.

What was sequenced were expressed TCRB transcripts, since all of the isolated RNA had been reverse transcribed. The protocol was immunoSEQ multiplex PCR, while the TCRdb copy is restricted to in-frame clones and leaves out a portion. The sample has around 250,000 clones; approximately 15% are singletons. The material sequenced was naive CD4+ T cells from blood. The receptor source for this set is a man aged 25-45 years with type 1 diabetes.

This clone was recorded a few times. This sequence joins TRBV7-2 and TRBJ2-5, with D tentatively TRBD1 (8 bases). The CDR3 contains 16 residues. Per the germline V gene, CDR1 is SGHTA and CDR2 is FQGNSA. V lost 5 bases, J lost 7 bases, and 23 bases lay in between. This CDR3 reads CASSQQGASPGGTQYF. DNA of the CDR3: TGTGCCAGCAGCCAGCAGGGGGCTAGTCCGGGAGGGACCCAGTACTTC.

This clone was counted between two and nine times. This chain joins TRBV19 and TRBJ2-1, with 8 nucleotides matching TRBD2. With V trimmed by 3 bases and J by 7 bases, 5 bases remained unmatched. The V gene's germline CDR1 is LNHDA and CDR2 SQIVND (reference sequence). This CDR3 is built from 14 residues. The CDR3 region is CASSIRSGRNEQFF. The CDR3 DNA reads as TGTGCCAGTAGTATTCGGAGCGGGAGAAATGAGCAGTTCTTC.

This sequence joins TRBV18 and TRBJ1-5; 8 positions agree with TRBD1. The V segment lost 2 bases and the J segment 4 bases; nucleotides outside the gene matches: 7. CDR1 and CDR2 (germline): KGHSH, LQKENI. There are 16 residues in the CDR3. The DNA for the CDR3 is TGTGCCAGCTCACCAGGCCGGACAGGGACGAATCAGCCCCAGCATTTT. Protein: CASSPGRTGTNQPQHF.

V usage is TRBV19 and J usage is TRBJ1-2, with TRBD1 as a possible D gene (5 bases). Germline V CDR1 and CDR2: LNHDA, SQIVND (reference sequence). The CDR3 sequence is 12 residues long. V shed 6 bases and J shed 7 bases, with 12 bases lying between them. The DNA for the CDR3 is TGTGCCAGTAGCTATTTTGGGGCTGGCTACACCTTC. Protein: CASSYFGAGYTF.

Notes on this clone: The junction and the germline gene differ at one end; a read error may be behind it. The chain joins TRBV7-9 to TRBJ2-5; possible D gene TRBD2, 5 bases. Germline V lookup: CDR1 SEHNR, CDR2 FQNEAQ (reference sequence). The CDR3 totals 13 residues. Written as DNA, the CDR3 is TGTGCCAGCAGCTTAGATCGGGGAGAGGCCCAGTACTTC. This sequence encodes CASSLDRGEAQYF.

This clone occurred a few times. The CDR3 DNA is TGTGCCAGCAGCAACAGGGCCACCGGGGAGCTGTTTTTT. It encodes CASSNRATGELFF. The V and J genes are TRBV5-4 and TRBJ2-2, with D perhaps TRBD1 (6 bases). Trimming removed 4 bases from V and 4 bases from J, with 8 bases in between. Germline V gene lookup returns CDR1 SGHNT and CDR2 YYREEE (reference sequence). This CDR3 has 13 residues.

There are a few counts of this clone. In DNA, the CDR3 is TGTGCCAGCAGCGAGACGAGGGCGCAGCCCCAGCATTTT. Translating it yields CASSETRAQPQHF. The chain uses TRBV6-1 and TRBJ1-5; no firm D call. Germline loops: CDR1 MNHNS, CDR2 SASEGT. V lost 6 bases, J lost 7 bases, and 13 bases lay in between. The CDR3 consists of 13 residues.

The chain is built from TRBV28 and TRBJ1-1; D gene uncertain. Trimming took 4 bases from V and 1 from J, leaving 10 bases between them. The CDR3 is made up of 14 amino acids. The germline V gene has CDR1 MDHEN and CDR2 SYDVKM. The CDR3 region has the DNA TGTGCCAGCAGTTCCCAAACAGCGAACACTGAAGCTTTCTTT. It translates to CASSSQTANTEAFF.

J is TRBJ2-7 and V is TRBV25-1, with D perhaps TRBD1 (6 bases). Germline loops: CDR1 MGHDK, CDR2 SYGVNS. The CDR3 has 18 residues. The V end was cut by 4 bases, the J end by 5 bases, with 27 bases between. For the CDR3, the DNA is TGTGCCAGCAGTGGTTCAGCCTCCCGGGGTCAGGGGTTCCACGAGCAGTACTTC. As protein: CASSGSASRGQGFHEQYF.

The chain is built from TRBV5-4 and TRBJ2-1; D is perhaps TRBD1 (5 bases). This CDR3 spans 16 amino acids. V dropped 0 bases and J dropped 4 bases, with 14 bases sitting between them. Germline CDR1 SGHNT, CDR2 YYREEE (reference sequence). Written as DNA, the CDR3 is TGTGCCAGCAGCTTGGTAATCCAAGGGGCTTACAATGAGCAGTTCTTC. Protein sequence: CASSLVIQGAYNEQFF. Full variable domain (rest looked up from reference TRBV5-4 and TRBJ2-1): ETGVTQSPTHLIKTRGQQVTLRCSSQSGHNTVSWYQQALGQGPQFIFQYYREEENGRGNFPPRFSGLQFPNYSSELNVNALELDDSALYLCASSLVIQGAYNEQFFGPGTRLTVL.

This clone was detected only a few times. V is TRBV27 and J is TRBJ1-1; D is ambiguous. Germline loops: CDR1 MNHEY, CDR2 SMNVEV (reference sequence). V was clipped by 4 bases and J by 6 bases, with 21 bases between them. The CDR3 covers 16 residues. This CDR3 reads CASSSVYTRGRAEAFF. The CDR3 DNA reads TGTGCCAGCAGTTCAGTTTACACCCGCGGGAGGGCTGAAGCTTTCTTT.

V is TRBV7-9 and J is TRBJ2-5; no clear D. Trimming cost V 4 bases and J 8 bases, with 8 bases left between them. Germline lookup yields CDR1 SEHNR and CDR2 FQNEAQ (reference sequence). This CDR3 is built from 11 residues. CDR3 nucleotides: TGTGCCAGCAGCTCCTTACTAACCCAGTACTTC. Protein product: CASSSLLTQYF. Together with reference TRBV7-9 and TRBJ2-5, the CDR3 gives the full variable domain: DTGVSQNPRHKITKRGQNVTFRCDPISEHNRLYWYRQTLGQGPEFLTYFQNEAQLEKSRLLSDRFSAERPKGSFSTLEIQRTEQGDSAMYLCASSSLLTQYFGPGTRLLVL.

This chain links TRBV11-3 with TRBJ2-1, with a weak D call TRBD2 (6 bases). The ends were cut back, 1 base at V and 4 bases at J, with 20 bases in the middle. The CDR3 spans 18 residues. Germline V lookup: CDR1 SGHNT, CDR2 YENEEA. The CDR3 loop reads CASSLGGWRVRGYNEQFF. CDR3 nucleotides: TGTGCCAGCAGCTTAGGAGGGTGGAGGGTACGGGGATACAATGAGCAGTTCTTC. The entire variable domain, with the rest obtained from reference TRBV11-3 and TRBJ2-1, is as follows: EAGVVQSPRYKIIEKKQPVAFWCNPISGHNTLYWYLQNLGQGPELLIRYENEEAVDDSQLPKDRFSAERLKGVDSTLKIQPAELGDSAVYLCASSLGGWRVRGYNEQFFGPGTRLTVL.

This clone was seen more than once but under ten times. This chain joins TRBV6-5 and TRBJ2-1, with TRBD1 identical over 10 bases. Per the germline V gene, CDR1 is MNHEY and CDR2 is SVGAGI. The V segment lost 2 bases and the J segment 7 bases; nucleotides outside the gene matches: 8. The length of the CDR3 is 16 residues. CDR3 residues: CASSYLGQGRVNEQFF. CDR3 in DNA: TGTGCCAGCAGTTACCTGGGACAGGGGAGGGTGAATGAGCAGTTCTTC.

V gene TRBV11-3 combines with J gene TRBJ1-2; 9 nucleotides agree with TRBD1. The V and J ends lost 1 base and 4 bases, in that order; junction bases with no gene match: 7. Germline loops: CDR1 SGHNT, CDR2 YENEEA. This CDR3 contains 16 residues. CDR3 amino acids: CASSLGDGTGSYGYTF. DNA of the CDR3: TGTGCCAGCAGCTTAGGAGACGGGACAGGGAGCTATGGCTACACCTTC.

This clone turned up a few times. This sequence joins TRBV5-1 and TRBJ2-2; D possibly corresponds to TRBD2 (6 bases). The CDR3 is 19 residues long. The V end was cut by 0 bases, the J end by 0 bases, with 18 bases between. The germline V gene has CDR1 SGHRS and CDR2 YFSETQ. CDR3 amino acids: CASSLARGVSGTNTGELFF. CDR3 in DNA: TGCGCCAGCAGCTTGGCCCGCGGTGTTAGCGGAACGAACACCGGGGAGCTGTTTTTT.

This sequence joins TRBV7-9 and TRBJ2-3; D is possibly TRBD2 (5 bases). The V gene lost 5 bases and the J gene lost 1 base, with 13 bases spanning the gap. The length of the CDR3 is 15 residues. Germline values: CDR1 SEHNR, CDR2 FQNEAQ (reference sequence). The CDR3 loop is CASSGGSLGTDTQYF. The CDR3 bases are TGTGCCAGCAGCGGAGGATCCCTTGGCACAGATACGCAGTATTTT.

This clone was observed a handful of times. J is TRBJ2-1 and V is TRBV4-2, with D maybe TRBD2 (5 bases). This CDR3 has 15 residues. Trimming shortened V by 3 bases and J by 1 base, and 10 bases separated the two germline ends. Germline V gene data show CDR1 as LGHNA and CDR2 as YNFKEQ. CDR3: CASSQGERSYNEQFF. In DNA form, the CDR3 reads TGTGCCAGCAGCCAGGGAGAACGGTCCTACAATGAGCAGTTCTTC.

The chain joins TRBV9 to TRBJ2-2; possibly TRBD2 for D (5 bases). The CDR3 spans 16 residues. Germline loops: CDR1 SGDLS, CDR2 YYNGEE. Between the trimmed V and J ends, which lost 0 bases and 1 base, there was a span of 10 bases. The CDR3 region is CASSVVEGRNTGELFF. CDR3 DNA: TGTGCCAGCAGCGTAGTCGAAGGGAGGAACACCGGGGAGCTGTTTTTT. Based on the CDR3 plus reference TRBV9 and TRBJ2-2, the full variable domain is DSGVTQTPKHLITATGQRVTLRCSPRSGDLSVYWYQQSLDQGLQFLIQYYNGEERAKGNILERFSAQQFPDLHSELNLSSLELGDSALYFCASSVVEGRNTGELFFGEGSRLTVL.

Comment on this clone: The sample carries other DNA sequences with the same CDR3. V usage is TRBV5-1 and J usage is TRBJ2-1; 12 bases line up with TRBD2. From germline, CDR1 is SGHRS and CDR2 YFSETQ. The CDR3 loop spans 15 amino acids. J was trimmed by 0 bases and V by 5 bases; bases with no gene match: 0. The CDR3 loop is CASRTSGSSYNEQFF. CDR3 coding DNA: TGCGCCAGCAGGACTAGCGGGAGCTCCTACAATGAGCAGTTCTTC.

This clone came up a few times. The chain carries TRBV29-1 and TRBJ1-3; D gene unclear. The CDR3 is 14 amino acids. The germline gives CDR1 SQVTM, CDR2 ANQGSEA. V lost 5 bases to trimming and J lost 0 bases, with 11 bases between them. The CDR3 coding sequence is TGCAGCGTTTCCAATTTTAGCTCTGGAAACACCATATATTTT. It specifies CSVSNFSSGNTIYF.

The genes are TRBV7-6 and TRBJ2-5; D is uncertain. Germline-derived CDR1 and CDR2 are SGHVS and FNYEAQ. CDR3 length equals 11 residues. V lost 6 bases and J 2 bases, leaving 4 bases between the germline ends. As DNA, the CDR3 is TGTGCCAGCAGGTCTCAAGAGACCCAGTACTTC. As protein: CASRSQETQYF.

The J gene is TRBJ1-5, the V gene TRBV18; 8 bases match TRBD1. Germline assignment: CDR1 KGHSH and CDR2 LQKENI. The CDR3 is 14 amino acids. Trimming cost V 3 bases and J 4 bases; bases outside gene matches: 2. CDR3 DNA: TGTGCCAGCTCACCGGACAGGGCGAATCAGCCCCAGCATTTT. Amino acid sequence: CASSPDRANQPQHF.

The chain employs TRBV2 and TRBJ2-1; 7 nucleotides agree with TRBD2. V lost 3 bases to trimming and J lost 0 bases; unmatched junction nucleotides: 2. Germline lookup yields CDR1 SNHLY and CDR2 FYNNEI. The CDR3 runs 15 residues. CDR3 coding DNA: TGTGCCAGCAGTGAGGAGCGGGGCTCCTACAATGAGCAGTTCTTC. It translates to CASSEERGSYNEQFF.

This clone was seen only a few times. The rearrangement links TRBV19 to TRBJ1-1, with D perhaps matching TRBD1 (6 bases). Germline CDR1 and CDR2: LNHDA and SQIVND (reference sequence). CDR3 size: 13 residues. Trimming took off 8 bases at V and 2 bases at J, with 12 bases between the two ends. The CDR3 sequence: CASRDTVNTEAFF. DNA of the CDR3: TGTGCCAGTCGGGACACTGTAAACACTGAAGCTTTCTTT.